Here is one TCR beta chain with its context. Its cognate antigen is unknown. These data belong to a study of T cell responses to AZD1222 COVID-19 vaccine. V gave up 5 bases and J gave up 3 bases, with 11 bases separating them. Germline CDR1 reads MNHEY; CDR2 reads SVGAGI. This CDR3 is built from 13 residues. The table came from immunoSEQ multiplex PCR; TCRdb's copy has only in-frame clones and leaves some out. This repertoire shows around 78,000 clones, nearly 90% found once; its top ten account for around 5.1%. Study results and limitations: Spike-specific TCR repertoires showed rising breadth and depth after two AZD1222 doses. CD4 TCRs associated with vaccination spanned spike, dominating at 160-218 and 743-854.

The V and J genes are TRBV6-5 and TRBJ2-7, with a tentative D call TRBD2 (6 bases). The TCR comes from an adult in good health. Sequences were derived from peripheral blood, sampled on day 0 of MenACWY control vaccination. In nucleotides, the CDR3 is TGTGCCAGCAGTCCGGGGGAGAACTACGAGCAGTACTTC. Translating gives CASSPGENYEQYF.